The T cell receptor beta chain described here comes from a study of memory CD4+ T cells and cytomegalovirus serostatus. Study-level points and caveats: Each of 65 to 75 CMV-associated TCRbeta sequences occurred in one to five individuals. Suggested: most of the CMV-linked TCR signature lies in CD4+ memory cells.

Profiled with immunoSEQ multiplex PCR; TCRdb holds only in-frame clones, not every one. Found here are about 82,000 clones, around 80% of them singletons; the top ten hold less than 0.85%. V shed 5 bases and J shed 3 bases, with 13 bases lying between them. Germline CDR1 reads ENHRY; CDR2 reads SYGVKD. This CDR3 is 14 amino acids long. Worth noting for this clone: What it binds is not known.

Single viable CD3+CD4+CD8-CD45RO+ cells were sorted as the memory CD4+ T cells. The sample comprised memory CD4+ T cells from blood. This chain uses TRBV10-3 with TRBJ1-2; D perhaps matches TRBD1 (6 bases). The TCR comes from an adult in good health and CMV-seronegative. CDR3 nucleotide sequence: TGTGCCATCAGTACCACAGGGACCCACTATGGCTACACCTTC. Translated, it gives CAISTTGTHYGYTF.